The clone carrying this T cell receptor (beta chain) was counted ten times or more. The antigen is not known. The TCR library protocol was used to attach unique molecular identifiers. These identifiers were attached to individual cDNA molecules. TCRdb called the 5' RACE reads again in MiXCR, with one record for every CDR3 protein. This sample has around 31,000 distinct CDR3 sequences; roughly 5.8% occur once, and the top ten carry 5% to 7.5%. The source of the sample is a study of early T cells in non-severe SARS-CoV-2 infection. Overall study: Bulk RNA from unsorted whole blood was sequenced; chains were unpaired. Study findings and constraints: Sequences matched to VDJdb favored anti-spike CD8 responses, while private and CD4 specificities were missed.

CDR1 is SGHRS and CDR2 is YFSETQ in the germline V gene. The CDR3 is made up of 17 amino acids. V shed 1 base and J 7 bases; nucleotides not matched to a gene: 10. What was sequenced was whole blood. The TCR was taken from an adult who was a healthcare worker with PCR-confirmed SARS-CoV-2 infection or an uninfected control (not recorded which). The chain has TRBV5-1 and TRBJ2-1; TRBD2 aligns across 11 bases. The CDR3 sequence: CASSLSGSGRAKNEQFF. The DNA of the CDR3 is TGCGCCAGCAGCTTGTCCGGTAGCGGGAGGGCCAAAAATGAGCAGTTCTTC.